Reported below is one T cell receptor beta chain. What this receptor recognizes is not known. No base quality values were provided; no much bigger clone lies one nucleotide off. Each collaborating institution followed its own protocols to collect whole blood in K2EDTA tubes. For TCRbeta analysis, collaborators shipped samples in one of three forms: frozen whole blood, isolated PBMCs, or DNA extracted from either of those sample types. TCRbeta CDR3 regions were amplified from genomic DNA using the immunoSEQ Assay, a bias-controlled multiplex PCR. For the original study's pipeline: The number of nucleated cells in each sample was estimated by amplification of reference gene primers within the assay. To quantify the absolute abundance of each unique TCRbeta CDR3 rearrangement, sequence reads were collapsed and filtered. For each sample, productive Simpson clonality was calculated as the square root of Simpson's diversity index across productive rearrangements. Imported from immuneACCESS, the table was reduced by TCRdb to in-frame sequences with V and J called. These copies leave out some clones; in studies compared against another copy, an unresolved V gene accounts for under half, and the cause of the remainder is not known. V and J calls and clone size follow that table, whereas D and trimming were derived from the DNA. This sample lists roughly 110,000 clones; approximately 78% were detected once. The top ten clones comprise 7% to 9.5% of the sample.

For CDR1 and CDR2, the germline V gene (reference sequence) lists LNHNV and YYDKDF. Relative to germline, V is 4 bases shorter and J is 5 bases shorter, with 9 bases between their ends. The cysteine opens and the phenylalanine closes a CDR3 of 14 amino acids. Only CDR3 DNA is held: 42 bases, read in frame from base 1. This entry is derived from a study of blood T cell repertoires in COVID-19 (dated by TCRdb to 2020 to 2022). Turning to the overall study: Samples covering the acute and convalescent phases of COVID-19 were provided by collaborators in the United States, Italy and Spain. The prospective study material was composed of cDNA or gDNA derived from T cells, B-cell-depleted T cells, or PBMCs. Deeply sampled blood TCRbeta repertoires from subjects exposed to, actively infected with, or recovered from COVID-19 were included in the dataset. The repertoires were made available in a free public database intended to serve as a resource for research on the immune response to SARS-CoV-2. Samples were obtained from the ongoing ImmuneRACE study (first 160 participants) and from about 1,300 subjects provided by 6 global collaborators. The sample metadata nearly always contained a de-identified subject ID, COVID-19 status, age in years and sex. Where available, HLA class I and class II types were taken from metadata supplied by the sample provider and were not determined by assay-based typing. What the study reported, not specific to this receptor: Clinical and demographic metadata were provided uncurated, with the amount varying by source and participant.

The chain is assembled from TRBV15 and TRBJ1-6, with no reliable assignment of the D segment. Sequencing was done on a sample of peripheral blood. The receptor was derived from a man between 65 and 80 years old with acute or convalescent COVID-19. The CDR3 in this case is CATSNSGNNSPLHF. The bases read TGTGCCACCAGCAACAGTGGAAATAATTCACCCCTCCACTTT.